What follows are 10 T cell receptor beta chains derived from one specimen sequenced in a study of shared clonotypes between healthy human individuals. Generated by immunoSEQ multiplex PCR, the TCRdb table keeps only in-frame clones and is missing some. The sample includes around 450,000 clones, 70% to 80% of them seen just once. The sequencing input was PBMCs. Source of these receptors: a woman aged 40 to 49 in good health. Some clones in this sample may be carry-over from other donors' samples.

V is TRBV7-3 and J is TRBJ1-2; 8 nucleotides agree with TRBD1. The germline CDR1 and CDR2 sequences are SGHTA and FQGTGA. V gave up 5 bases and J gave up 5 bases; unmatched junction bases: 7. The CDR3 runs to 14 residues. The CDR3: CASSERTGSYGYTF. The DNA for the CDR3 is TGTGCCAGCAGCGAAAGGACAGGGTCGTATGGCTACACCTTC.

V and J are TRBV7-2 and TRBJ1-4; D not resolved. The CDR3 consists of 15 residues. V was clipped by 5 bases and J by 4 bases, with 14 bases between them. The germline V gene encodes CDR1 SGHTA and CDR2 FQGNSA. The CDR3 DNA reads TGTGCCAGCAGCCCTCGGACTGAGGTTAATGAAAAACTGTTTTTT. The encoded protein is CASSPRTEVNEKLFF.

V usage is TRBV30 and J usage is TRBJ1-5; D ambiguous. Trimming removed 2 bases at V and 3 bases at J, with 11 bases between. This CDR3 is built from 14 residues. Germline loops: CDR1 GTSNPN, CDR2 SVGIG (reference sequence). For the CDR3, the DNA is TGTGCCTGGAGTCAGAGACAAGACAATCAGCCCCAGCATTTT. Translated: CAWSQRQDNQPQHF.

Concerning this clone: The same CDR3 arises from other DNA sequences in this sample as well. CDR3 protein: CASSLRQNTEAFF. Here the CDR3 DNA reads TGTGCCAGCAGTTTGAGACAGAACACTGAAGCTTTCTTT. The chain uses TRBV28 and TRBJ1-1; D is unresolved. Deletions cut 3 bases from V and 1 base from J, with 6 bases between. The germline gives CDR1 MDHEN, CDR2 SYDVKM. There are 13 residues in the CDR3.

This chain uses TRBV9 with TRBJ2-5, with D unresolved. CDR1 and CDR2 from the germline V gene are SGDLS and YYNGEE. Trimming removed 4 bases from V and 2 bases from J, with 12 bases in between. This CDR3 comprises 14 residues. The CDR3 sequence: CASSKGNPQETQYF. CDR3 in DNA: TGTGCCAGCAGCAAAGGGAACCCACAAGAGACCCAGTACTTC. Full variable domain (outside the CDR3, taken from reference TRBV9 and TRBJ2-5): DSGVTQTPKHLITATGQRVTLRCSPRSGDLSVYWYQQSLDQGLQFLIQYYNGEERAKGNILERFSAQQFPDLHSELNLSSLELGDSALYFCASSKGNPQETQYFGPGTRLLVL.

The chain couples TRBV11-3 to TRBJ2-1; possibly TRBD2 for D (6 bases). The CDR3 sequence is 15 residues long. The germline V gene encodes CDR1 SGHNT and CDR2 YENEEA. Trimming took 1 base from V and 2 from J, leaving 9 bases between them. The CDR3, as DNA: TGTGCCAGCAGCTTAGTTAGCGGACCCTACAATGAGCAGTTCTTC. Encoded protein: CASSLVSGPYNEQFF.

As to this clone: This probably arose from a read error, given a far larger clone one base away. The chain recombines TRBV29-1 with TRBJ1-2; D is possibly TRBD1 (5 bases). Germline V gene lookup returns CDR1 SQVTM and CDR2 ANQGSEA. The CDR3 runs 11 residues. V was pared by 8 bases and J by 8 bases, with 15 bases between. The CDR3 sequence: CSPPAWGGYTF. The CDR3 coding sequence is TGCAGCCCTCCAGCATGGGGCGGCTACACCTTC.

V is TRBV11-2 and J is TRBJ2-2; D not certain. V gave up 4 bases and J gave up 0 bases, with 12 bases separating them. Germline V CDR1 and CDR2: SGHAT, FQNNGV. The CDR3 contains 16 residues. CDR3 residues: CASSSARLPNTGELFF. The CDR3 coding sequence is TGTGCCAGCAGCTCCGCACGGCTACCGAACACCGGGGAGCTGTTTTTT.

The V gene is TRBV28, the J gene TRBJ2-5; maybe TRBD2 (6 bases). The V and J ends lost 4 bases and 14 bases respectively, with 14 bases between them. Germline V lookup: CDR1 MDHEN, CDR2 SYDVKM. The CDR3 is 11 amino acids. In nucleotides, the CDR3 is TGTGCCAGCAGTTCCCGGACTAACCTATACTTC. It encodes CASSSRTNLYF. Supplemented by reference TRBV28 and TRBJ2-5, the full variable domain reads DVKVTQSSRYLVKRTGEKVFLECVQDMDHENMFWYRQDPGLGLRLIYFSYDVKMKEKGDIPEGYSVSREKKERFSLILESASTNQTSMYLCASSSRTNLYFGPGTRLLVL.

This chain links TRBV9 with TRBJ2-1; TRBD2 might be the D (5 bases). CDR1 is SGDLS and CDR2 is YYNGEE in the germline V gene. The CDR3 consists of 13 residues. Trimming removed 0 bases at V and 7 bases at J, with 8 bases between. CDR3 sequence (DNA): TGTGCCAGCAGCGTAGGAGGGCCGAATGAGCAGTTCTTC. It yields the protein CASSVGGPNEQFF.